The sequence of this TCR beta chain was determined in a study of regulatory T cells in long-lasting Graves disease. Researchers made TCR beta libraries by using iRepertoire HTBI primers and running Arm-PCR on CDR3 regions. MiXCR was run by TCRdb on the multiplex PCR reads, yielding one entry per CDR3 protein. The sample yields 500,000 to 700,000 distinct CDR3 sequences, roughly 30% seen once. The CDR3 has 13 residues. Per the germline V gene, CDR1 is SQVTM and CDR2 is ANQGSEA. V shed 1 base and J shed 5 bases, with 12 bases lying between them. There are a few counts of this clonotype. Time point noted: persistent/refractory GD, antithyroid drugs over 5 years with positive TRAb. Generation of the TCR library employed RNA extracted from PBMCs. Patients hailed from an endocrinology department in Xi'an, China.

The chain carries TRBV29-1 and TRBJ2-7; D may be TRBD2 (6 bases). The sample was peripheral blood mononuclear cells (PBMCs), taken when the disease was refractory, from a patient treated with antithyroid drugs. The receptor's source is a female donor with Graves disease. The CDR3 DNA is TGCAGCGTTGAAGTCGGAGGGGATAACGAGCAGTACTTC. This translates into CSVEVGGDNEQYF.